This is a list of T cell receptor beta chains from one sample in a study of T cell responses to AZD1222 COVID-19 vaccine. Repertoires were generated with immunoSEQ multiplex PCR, while TCRdb's copy carries only in-frame clones and drops some. Among 200,000 or so clones listed, approximately 90% were seen once. The material was peripheral blood, obtained on day 0 of AZD1222 vaccination. All receptors come from an adult in good health. CDR3s leave out the opening cysteine and the closing phenylalanine or tryptophan.

TRBJ1-1	TRBV7-2	ASSLVGQVEAF
TRBJ1-4	TRBV7-9	ASSTRRGLGAEKLF
TRBJ2-5	TRBV10-2	ASSLAGGLKETQY
TRBJ2-1	TRBV2	ASSAGGQGEQF
TRBJ2-2	TRBV6-5	ASSYSPQGDTGELF
TRBJ2-5	TRBV7-2	ASSEPRLVLETQY
TRBJ2-7	TRBV2	ASSVAPGGAQSEQY
TRBJ1-2	TRBV2	ASRPGTGWDYGYT
TRBJ2-7	TRBV10-3	AISETIRGDGQY
TRBJ2-2	TRBV19	ASSAGTNTGELF